Listed here is a single TCR beta chain. The antigen remains unidentified. From germline, CDR1 is SGHNT and CDR2 YYREEE (reference sequence). Trimming removed 3 bases from V and 5 bases from J; junction bases left unmatched: 5. The CDR3 is 14 residues long. Though probably carrying unrecorded immune exposures, donors were nominally healthy at sampling. The sample originates from a study of cytomegalovirus exposure and HLA in healthy donors. For the study at large: Samples from HLA-typed donors yielded 85 million to 95 million unique TCRs in an early data release. Study-level results: It was reported in a later analysis that an Asian-associated ancestry cluster showed fewer N-insertions than the 666-donor mean. Researchers reported in a later analysis that a missense DCLRE1C variant was tied to TCR beta V- and J-gene trimming.

Primers included in the PCR were 60 Vbeta and 13 Jbeta primers. Here immunoSEQ multiplex PCR was the method, and the copy in TCRdb shows in-frame clones only, minus some. The sample yields 150,000 to 200,000 clones, 79% seen once. This sequence was found in a girl aged 5-17 years in good health and CMV-seropositive. This chain uses TRBV5-4 with TRBJ2-3; 8 nucleotides line up with TRBD2. Material for sequencing was PBMCs. The CDR3 nucleotides read TGTGCCAGCAGCTCGCGGGGGGTGCTAGATACGCAGTATTTT. This sequence encodes CASSSRGVLDTQYF.